The clone carrying this T cell receptor beta chain was counted a few times. Unique molecular identifiers were incorporated during preparation of the TCRbeta library. MiXCR, run by TCRdb on the PCR reads, gives a single entry per CDR3 protein. The table lists about 270,000 distinct CDR3 sequences, over 8% of them singletons. CDR3 length: 14 amino acids. Trimming cost V 6 bases and J 1 base, with 12 bases left between them. These data are taken from a study of T-cell reconstitution after alpha-beta-depleted transplantation in children. Sequenced here: PBMCs from the stem cell graft donor, sampled from the stem cell graft. The V and J genes are TRBV12-3 or TRBV12-4 and TRBJ2-5; either TRBD1 or TRBD2 may fit D (6 bases each). This sequence originates from a human donor who donated a stem cell graft to a child with SCID. The CDR3 nucleotides are TGTGCCAGCAGGAGACTAGGGGGCCAAGAGACCCAGTACTTC. This gives the protein CASRRLGGQETQYF.